This TCR beta chain is from a study of shared T cell receptors in the human thymus. V was clipped by 4 bases and J by 5 bases; unmatched bases: 9. The CDR3 length is 14 residues. Germline values: CDR1 SGHRS, CDR2 YFSETQ. Assay: immunoSEQ multiplex PCR; the TCRdb copy retains only in-frame clones and omits some. This sample yields about 400,000 clones, of which 95% are seen a single time; 0.015% to 0.02% belongs to the top ten. The chain carries TRBV5-1 and TRBJ2-7, with 7 positions matching TRBD1. Sample: thymocytes. The TCR was taken from a human donor. The CDR3 nucleotides read TGCGCCAGCAGCCTCCGACAGGGTCTGCACGAGCAGTACTTC. Translation: CASSLRQGLHEQYF.